A selection of T cell receptor beta chains follows, all from one sample in a study of cytomegalovirus exposure and HLA in healthy donors. Libraries were prepared by immunoSEQ multiplex PCR; TCRdb keeps only in-frame clonotypes and omits some of them. This sample carries 100,000 or so clones, 75% to 85% of them seen once, and the ten largest clones take 5% to 6.5%. The sample was PBMCs. Receptors originate from a man aged 18 to 30 in good health and CMV-seronegative. Both conserved end residues are part of each CDR3. A D gene is named only where the DNA matches it firmly. A row's size may be missing; if present it is once, few, many or a size class.

d_call,v_call,clone_size,j_call,cdr3_nt,cdr3_aa
NA,TRBV27,once,TRBJ1-6,TGTGCCAGCAGTTTAGCAGGGAATTCACCCCTCCACTTT,CASSLAGNSPLHF
TRBD2,TRBV11-3,NA,TRBJ2-7,TGTGCCAGCAGCCTGCGGACTAGCCGATCCTACGAGCAGTACTTC,CASSLRTSRSYEQYF
TRBD2,TRBV5-1,NA,TRBJ2-1,TGCGCCAGCAGCTTGACCAGCGGACCGGGACTAGCGGCCGGGGGGCGGTTCTTC,CASSLTSGPGLAAGGRFF
TRBD1,TRBV7-9,few,TRBJ1-2,TGTGCCAGCAGCTTAAACGAAGGGACAGGGGGTGGCTACACCTTC,CASSLNEGTGGGYTF
NA,TRBV5-4,NA,TRBJ2-6,TGTGCCAGCAGCTTGGACAGGTTAACTGGGGCCAACGTCCTGACTTTC,CASSLDRLTGANVLTF
TRBD2,TRBV11-2,NA,TRBJ2-7,TGTGCCAGCAGCCCGCCCGTGCTAGGGCTAGCGGGGCACTACGAGCAGTACTTC,CASSPPVLGLAGHYEQYF
NA,TRBV6-1,few,TRBJ1-5,TGTGCCAGCAGTCAGACAGCTAACAATCAGCCCCAGCATTTT,CASSQTANNQPQHF
NA,TRBV5-5,once,TRBJ2-7,TGTGCCAGCAGCTTGACAGCCCCCTACGAGCAGTACTTC,CASSLTAPYEQYF
NA,TRBV7-9,NA,TRBJ1-2,TGTGCCAGCAGCCTGGACACTCCCCCGGTGGGCTACACCTTC,CASSLDTPPVGYTF
NA,TRBV2,NA,TRBJ2-2,TGTGCCAGCAGTGAAACAGGGAGAGGGGCCGGGGAGCTGTTTTTT,CASSETGRGAGELFF
NA,TRBV5-4,NA,TRBJ2-7,TGTGCCAGCAGCCCGGTCGGGACATACTCCTACGAGCAGTACTTC,CASSPVGTYSYEQYF
TRBD1,TRBV5-5,NA,TRBJ2-7,TGTGCCAGCAGCTTGGAGGGGCTCCACTCAGGGGGCCCCCTCTACGAGCAGTACTTC,CASSLEGLHSGGPLYEQYF
NA,TRBV7-9,NA,TRBJ1-5,TGTGCCAGCAGCTTACTCGAGAGAGTTCAGCCCCAGCATTTT,CASSLLERVQPQHF
TRBD2,TRBV9,NA,TRBJ2-7,TGTGCCAGCAGCGAGGGACTAGCGGGAGGGACCTACGAGCAGTACTTC,CASSEGLAGGTYEQYF
NA,TRBV7-9,once,TRBJ1-4,TGTGCCAGCAGCCCAGGCCTAGCTTTCGATGAAAAACTGTTTTTT,CASSPGLAFDEKLFF
NA,TRBV7-3,NA,TRBJ2-1,TGTGCCAGCAGCTTACATCCCTCCTACAATGAGCAGTTCTTC,CASSLHPSYNEQFF
TRBD2,TRBV6-6,NA,TRBJ2-1,TGTGCCAGCAGTCTGGGACTAGCAGCTAACAATGAGCAGTTCTTC,CASSLGLAANNEQFF
NA,TRBV10-2,NA,TRBJ2-1,TGCGCCAGCAGTGAGTCCAGGGGGGAGGTATCCTACAATGAGCAGTTCTTC,CASSESRGEVSYNEQFF
NA,TRBV7-2,NA,TRBJ2-7,TGTGCCAGCAGCTTATTAGTCTCCGCCTACGAGCAGTACTTC,CASSLLVSAYEQYF
NA,TRBV6-6,NA,TRBJ1-1,TGTGCCAGCAATACAGGTAACACTGAAGCTTTCTTT,CASNTGNTEAFF
TRBD2,TRBV7-9,NA,TRBJ2-3,TGTGCCAGCAGCTTAGCAGCGGGAGGGCAAGATACGCAGTATTTT,CASSLAAGGQDTQYF
NA,TRBV6-6,NA,TRBJ1-1,TGTGCCAGCAGTTCTGTTGGGGCAGGGGTATCGTTCTTT,CASSSVGAGVSFF
TRBD1,TRBV12-5,NA,TRBJ1-6,TGTGCTAGTGCGCCTCAGGGGGCAAATTCACCCCTCCACTTT,CASAPQGANSPLHF
TRBD2,TRBV6-1,many,TRBJ2-3,TGTGCCAGCAGTGAAGGACTAGCGGGAGCAGATACGCAGTATTTT,CASSEGLAGADTQYF
NA,TRBV13,NA,TRBJ2-3,TGTGCCAGCACCACCTGGAGACAGACCATCGAGGAAGGTGGGCAGTATTTT,CASTTWRQTIEEGGQYF
TRBD1,TRBV19,once,TRBJ2-7,TGTGCCAGTAGTAAGAAGATAACCGGGACAGGGGACACCTACGAGCAGTACTTC,CASSKKITGTGDTYEQYF
NA,TRBV6-5,NA,TRBJ2-6,TGTGCCACCCTGAGGGGGGGTTCTGGGGCCAACGTCCTGACTTTC,CATLRGGSGANVLTF
TRBD1,TRBV10-3,NA,TRBJ2-3,TGTGCCATCAGTCTCAGTCCCGGGACAGGGATTTTGGATACGCAGTATTTT,CAISLSPGTGILDTQYF
NA,TRBV11-1,NA,TRBJ2-2,TGTGCCAGCAGCCTTCTCGCCGGGGGTAACGGGGAGCTGTTTTTT,CASSLLAGGNGELFF
NA,TRBV21-1,NA,TRBJ1-3,TGTGCCAGCAGCAAAGACGCGGGGGCGAGAAACACCATATATTTT,CASSKDAGARNTIYF
TRBD1,TRBV10-2,NA,TRBJ1-6,TGCGCCAGCAGGATGGACAGGGCCTCCTTACCCCTCCACTTT,CASRMDRASLPLHF
NA,TRBV19,NA,TRBJ1-5,TGTGCCAGTACAGGGGTTCGAGGTTTAAATCAGCCCCAGCATTTT,CASTGVRGLNQPQHF
TRBD1,TRBV28,NA,TRBJ1-5,TGTGCCAGCAGCGCTACTGACAGGGGTAGCAATCAGCCCCAGCATTTT,CASSATDRGSNQPQHF
NA,TRBV4-3,NA,TRBJ2-5,TGCGCCAGCAGCCAAGCGCGGGACGTACAAGAGACCCAGTACTTC,CASSQARDVQETQYF
NA,TRBV10-3,NA,TRBJ2-7,TGTGCCATCAGTGATCGGCGGGACGAACCCTACGAGCAGTACTTC,CAISDRRDEPYEQYF